This TCR beta chain was sequenced for a study of OX40 agonist ivuxolimab in advanced cancers. Looking at the study overall: Administration of intravenous ivuxolimab to patients occurred every 2 weeks at 0.01 to 10 mg/kg.

The length of the CDR3 is 15 residues. The J segment lost 7 bases and the V segment lost 0 bases, leaving 5 bases of the junction unmatched. Germline V lookup: CDR1 SGDLS, CDR2 YYNGEE. On this clone: Its matching antigen is unknown.

Study-wide results and caveats: In general, CD8+ T cells held more expanded clones than CD4+ did, on average. The antigens recognized by the expanded peripheral T cells, that is their antigen specificity, were not determined. Dosing at 0.1 to 3.0 mg/kg was accompanied by clonal expansion of CD4+ and CD8+ blood T cells by week 6.

Measured with immunoSEQ multiplex PCR; TCRdb has only the in-frame clones, and not every one. The sample has about 100,000 clones; around 93% are singletons. Sequenced here: CD4+ or CD8+ T cells sorted from blood, sampled in a trial of the OX40 agonist ivuxolimab. This TCR was recovered from an adult with an advanced solid tumor such as melanoma, head and neck, liver or kidney cancer. The chain has TRBV9 and TRBJ2-1; 9 bases match TRBD2. CDR3 region: CASSVVASGNNEQFF. CDR3 bases: TGTGCCAGCAGCGTAGTGGCTAGCGGGAATAATGAGCAGTTCTTC.